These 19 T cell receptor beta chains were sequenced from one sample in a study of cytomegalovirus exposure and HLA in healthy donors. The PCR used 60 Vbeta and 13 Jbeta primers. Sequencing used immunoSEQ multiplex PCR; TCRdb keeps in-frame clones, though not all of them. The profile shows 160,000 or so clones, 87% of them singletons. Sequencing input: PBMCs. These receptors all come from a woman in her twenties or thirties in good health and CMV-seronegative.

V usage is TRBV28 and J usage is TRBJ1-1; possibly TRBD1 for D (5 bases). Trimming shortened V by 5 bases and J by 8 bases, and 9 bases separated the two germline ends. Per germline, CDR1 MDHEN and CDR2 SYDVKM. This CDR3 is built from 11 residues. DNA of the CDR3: TGTGCCAGCAGTCCAGGGTCAGAAGCTTTCTTT. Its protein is CASSPGSEAFF. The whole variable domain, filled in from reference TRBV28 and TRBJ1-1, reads DVKVTQSSRYLVKRTGEKVFLECVQDMDHENMFWYRQDPGLGLRLIYFSYDVKMKEKGDIPEGYSVSREKKERFSLILESASTNQTSMYLCASSPGSEAFFGQGTRLTVV.

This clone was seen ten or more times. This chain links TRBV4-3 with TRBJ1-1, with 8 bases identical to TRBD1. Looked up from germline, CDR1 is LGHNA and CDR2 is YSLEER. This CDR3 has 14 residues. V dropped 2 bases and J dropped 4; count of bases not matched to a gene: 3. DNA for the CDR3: TGCGCCAGCAGCCAAAACACAGGGGGCACTGAAGCTTTCTTT. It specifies CASSQNTGGTEAFF.

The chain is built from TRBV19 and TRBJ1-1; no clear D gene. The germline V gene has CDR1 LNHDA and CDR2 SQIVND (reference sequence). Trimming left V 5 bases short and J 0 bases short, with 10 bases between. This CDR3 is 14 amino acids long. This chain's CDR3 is CASSPLQMNTEAFF. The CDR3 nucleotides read TGTGCCAGTAGTCCTTTACAGATGAACACTGAAGCTTTCTTT.

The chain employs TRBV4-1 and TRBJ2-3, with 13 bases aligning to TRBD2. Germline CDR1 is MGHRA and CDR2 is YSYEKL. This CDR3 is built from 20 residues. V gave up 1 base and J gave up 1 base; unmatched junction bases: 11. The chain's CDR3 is CASSQVGQLAGGEGTDTQYF. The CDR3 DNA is TGCGCCAGCAGCCAAGTTGGGCAACTAGCGGGAGGGGAGGGCACAGATACGCAGTATTTT.

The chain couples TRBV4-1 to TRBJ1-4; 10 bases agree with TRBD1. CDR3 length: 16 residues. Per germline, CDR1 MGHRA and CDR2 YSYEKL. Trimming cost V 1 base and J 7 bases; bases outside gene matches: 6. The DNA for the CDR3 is TGCGCCAGCAGCCAAGCCCGACAGGGGGCACTTGAAAAACTGTTTTTT. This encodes CASSQARQGALEKLFF.

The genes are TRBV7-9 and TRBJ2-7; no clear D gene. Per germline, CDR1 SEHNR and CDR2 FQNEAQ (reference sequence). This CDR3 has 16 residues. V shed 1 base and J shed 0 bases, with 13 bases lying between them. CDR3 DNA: TGTGCCAGCAGCTTAGTACACCCAGATTACTCCTACGAGCAGTACTTC. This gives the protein CASSLVHPDYSYEQYF.

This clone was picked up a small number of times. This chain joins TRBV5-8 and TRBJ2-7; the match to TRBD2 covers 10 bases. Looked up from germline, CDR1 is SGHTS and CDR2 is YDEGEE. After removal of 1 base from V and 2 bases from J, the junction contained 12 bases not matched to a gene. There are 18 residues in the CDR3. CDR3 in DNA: TGTGCCAGCAGCTTGTATTACAGACGGACTAGCGGCACCTACGAGCAGTACTTC. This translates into CASSLYYRRTSGTYEQYF. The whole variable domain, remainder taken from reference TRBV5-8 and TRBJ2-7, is EAGVTQSPTHLIKTRGQQATLRCSPISGHTSVYWYQQALGLGLQFLLWYDEGEERNRGNFPPRFSGRQFPNYSSELNVNALELEDSALYLCASSLYYRRTSGTYEQYFGPGTRLTVT.

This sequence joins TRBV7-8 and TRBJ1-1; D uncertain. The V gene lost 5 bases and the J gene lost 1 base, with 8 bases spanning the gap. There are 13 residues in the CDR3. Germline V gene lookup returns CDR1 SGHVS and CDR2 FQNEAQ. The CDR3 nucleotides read TGTGCCAGCAGCCCCCAGTCGAACACTGAAGCTTTCTTT. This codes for CASSPQSNTEAFF. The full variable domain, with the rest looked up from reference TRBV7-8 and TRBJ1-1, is GAGVSQSPRYKVAKRGQDVALRCDPISGHVSLFWYQQALGQGPEFLTYFQNEAQLDKSGLPSDRFFAERPEGSVSTLKIQRTQQEDSAVYLCASSPQSNTEAFFGQGTRLTVV.

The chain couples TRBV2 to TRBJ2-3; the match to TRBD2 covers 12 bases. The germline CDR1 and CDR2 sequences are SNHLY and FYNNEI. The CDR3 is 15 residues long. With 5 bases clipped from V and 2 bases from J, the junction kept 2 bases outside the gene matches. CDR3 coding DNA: TGTGCCAGCAGTACTAGCGGGGGGTCCACAGATACGCAGTATTTT. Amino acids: CASSTSGGSTDTQYF.

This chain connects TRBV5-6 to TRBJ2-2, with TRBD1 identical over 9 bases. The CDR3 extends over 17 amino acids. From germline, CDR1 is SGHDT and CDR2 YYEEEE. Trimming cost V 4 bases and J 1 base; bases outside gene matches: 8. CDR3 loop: CASSPPPGQGNTGELFF. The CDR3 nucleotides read TGTGCCAGCAGCCCCCCCCCGGGACAGGGGAACACCGGGGAGCTGTTTTTT.

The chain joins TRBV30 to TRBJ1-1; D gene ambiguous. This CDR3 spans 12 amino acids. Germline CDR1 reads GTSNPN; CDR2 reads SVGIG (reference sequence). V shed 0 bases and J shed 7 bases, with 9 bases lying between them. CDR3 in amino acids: CAWSVSGFEAFF. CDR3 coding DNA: TGTGCCTGGAGTGTATCGGGATTTGAAGCTTTCTTT.

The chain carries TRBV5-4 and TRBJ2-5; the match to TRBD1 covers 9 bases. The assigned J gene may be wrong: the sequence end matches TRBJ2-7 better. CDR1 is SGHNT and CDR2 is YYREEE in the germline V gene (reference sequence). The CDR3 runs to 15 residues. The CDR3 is CASSLGQGRIYEQYF. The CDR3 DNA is TGTGCCAGCAGCCTTGGACAGGGGAGGATCTACGAGCAGTACTTC.

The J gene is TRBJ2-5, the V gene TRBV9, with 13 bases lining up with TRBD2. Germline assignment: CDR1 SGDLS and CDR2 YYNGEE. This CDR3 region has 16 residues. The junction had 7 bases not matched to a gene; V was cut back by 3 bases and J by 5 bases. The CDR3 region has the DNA TGTGCCAGCAGCGACTGGACTAGCGGGAGAGGGGAGACCCAGTACTTC. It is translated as CASSDWTSGRGETQYF.

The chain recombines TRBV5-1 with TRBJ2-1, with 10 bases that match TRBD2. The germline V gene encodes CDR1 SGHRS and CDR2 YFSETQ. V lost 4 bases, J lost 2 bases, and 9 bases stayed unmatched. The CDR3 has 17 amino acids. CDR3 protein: CASSPGTSVSPYNEQFF. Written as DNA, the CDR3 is TGCGCCAGCAGCCCCGGGACTAGCGTTTCCCCCTACAATGAGCAGTTCTTC.

The CDR3 sequence: CATRQVLSNQPQHF. The CDR3, as DNA: TGTGCCACCAGACAGGTCCTTAGCAATCAGCCCCAGCATTTT. The chain couples TRBV28 to TRBJ1-5; perhaps TRBD1 as D (6 bases). CDR1 is MDHEN, CDR2 SYDVKM, per germline. The V and J ends lost 10 bases and 0 bases respectively, with 13 bases between them. The CDR3 sequence is 14 residues long.

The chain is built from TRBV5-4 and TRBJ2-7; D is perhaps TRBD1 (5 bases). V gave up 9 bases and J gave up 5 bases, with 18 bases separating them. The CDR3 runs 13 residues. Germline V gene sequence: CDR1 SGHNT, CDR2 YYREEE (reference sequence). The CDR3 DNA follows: TGTGCCACGCGGTGGCAGGGCGTCCACGAGCAGTACTTC. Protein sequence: CATRWQGVHEQYF.

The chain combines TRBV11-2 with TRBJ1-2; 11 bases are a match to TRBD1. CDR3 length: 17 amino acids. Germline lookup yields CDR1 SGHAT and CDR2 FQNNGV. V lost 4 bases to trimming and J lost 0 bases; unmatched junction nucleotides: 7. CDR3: CASSYPGQGGANYGYTF. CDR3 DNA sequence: TGTGCCAGCAGCTATCCGGGACAGGGGGGAGCTAACTATGGCTACACCTTC.

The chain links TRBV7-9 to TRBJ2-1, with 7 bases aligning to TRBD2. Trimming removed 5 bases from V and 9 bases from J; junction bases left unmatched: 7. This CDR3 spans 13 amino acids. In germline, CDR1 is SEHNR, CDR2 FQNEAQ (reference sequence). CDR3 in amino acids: CASSLGTTVEQFF. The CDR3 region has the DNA TGTGCCAGCAGCCTAGGGACTACAGTTGAGCAGTTCTTC.

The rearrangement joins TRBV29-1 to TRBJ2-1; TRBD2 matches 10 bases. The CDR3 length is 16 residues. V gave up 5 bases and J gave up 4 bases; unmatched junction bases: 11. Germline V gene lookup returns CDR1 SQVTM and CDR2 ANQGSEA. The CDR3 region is CSVHLLAGKDYNEQFF. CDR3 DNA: TGCAGCGTTCACTTACTAGCGGGGAAAGATTACAATGAGCAGTTCTTC.